This T cell receptor beta chain was identified in a study of blood T cell repertoires in COVID-19. The wider study: Researchers got acute and convalescent COVID-19 samples from the United States, Italy and Spain. The analysed material was cDNA or gDNA that came from T cells, B-cell-depleted T cells, or PBMCs.

This CDR3 contains 14 residues. V dropped 0 bases and J dropped 2 bases, with 6 bases sitting between them. Germline lookup yields CDR1 MRHNA and CDR2 SNTAGT. Original processing notes: The assay estimated nucleated cells by amplifying reference gene primers. The table came from immunoSEQ multiplex PCR; TCRdb's copy has only in-frame clones and leaves some out. Clone size and the V and J calls come from that table; the DNA yielded D and trimming. This table holds 65,000 to 95,000 clones, 85% found once. This clonotype originated in a man older than 75 with active or convalescent COVID-19. Sequenced sample: peripheral blood. This chain uses TRBV6-4 with TRBJ2-3; D is perhaps TRBD1 (5 bases). CDR3 DNA sequence: TGTGCCAGCAGTGACTCAGGGGTCACAGATACGCAGTATTTT. Amino acid sequence: CASSDSGVTDTQYF.